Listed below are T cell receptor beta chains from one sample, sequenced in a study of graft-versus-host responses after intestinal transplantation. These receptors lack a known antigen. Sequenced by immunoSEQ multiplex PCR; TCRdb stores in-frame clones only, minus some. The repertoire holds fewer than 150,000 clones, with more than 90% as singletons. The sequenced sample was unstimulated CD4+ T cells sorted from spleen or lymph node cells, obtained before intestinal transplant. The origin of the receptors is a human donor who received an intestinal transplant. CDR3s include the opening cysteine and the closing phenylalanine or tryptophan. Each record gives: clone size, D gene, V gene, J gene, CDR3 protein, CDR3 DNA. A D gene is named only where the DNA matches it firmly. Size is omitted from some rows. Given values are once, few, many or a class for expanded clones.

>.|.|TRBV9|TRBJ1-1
CASSVGLGGSRNTEAFF
TGTGCCAGCAGCGTAGGCCTCGGGGGCAGCCGAAACACTGAAGCTTTCTTT
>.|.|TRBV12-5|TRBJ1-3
CASAESGNTIYF
TGTGCTAGTGCCGAATCTGGAAACACCATATATTTT
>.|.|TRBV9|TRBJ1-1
CASSVGKAGNTEAFF
TGTGCCAGCAGCGTAGGGAAGGCGGGGAACACTGAAGCTTTCTTT
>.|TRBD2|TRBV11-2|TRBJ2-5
CASSLGASGGFQETQYF
TGTGCCAGCAGCTTGGGGGCTAGCGGGGGCTTCCAAGAGACCCAGTACTTC
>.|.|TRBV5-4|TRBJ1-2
CASQGSANYGYTF
TGTGCCAGCCAGGGTTCGGCTAACTATGGCTACACCTTC
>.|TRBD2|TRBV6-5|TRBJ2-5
CASSYGGTRAPGTQYF
TGTGCCAGCAGTTACGGCGGGACTAGGGCTCCCGGGACCCAGTACTTC
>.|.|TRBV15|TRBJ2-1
CATSRGAQPYNEQFF
TGTGCCACCAGCAGAGGAGCTCAACCCTACAATGAGCAGTTCTTC
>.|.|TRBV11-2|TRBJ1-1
CASSLMRKILQNMNTEAFF
TGTGCCAGCAGCTTAATGCGGAAGATCCTTCAAAACATGAACACTGAAGCTTTCTTT
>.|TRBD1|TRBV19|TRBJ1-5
CAKRSTGTGDQPQHF
TGTGCCAAGAGAAGTACCGGGACAGGTGATCAGCCCCAGCATTTT
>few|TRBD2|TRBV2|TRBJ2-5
CASNQLAGQETQYF
TGTGCCAGCAACCAACTAGCGGGGCAAGAGACCCAGTACTTC
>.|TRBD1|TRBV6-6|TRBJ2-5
CASGQGIRETQYF
TGTGCCAGCGGACAGGGGATTAGGGAGACCCAGTACTTC
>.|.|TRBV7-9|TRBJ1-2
CASSSSASYGYTF
TGTGCCAGCAGCTCCTCAGCCTCCTATGGCTACACCTTC
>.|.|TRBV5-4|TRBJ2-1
CASSGGSSYNEQFF
TGTGCCAGCAGTGGTGGGAGCTCCTACAATGAGCAGTTCTTC
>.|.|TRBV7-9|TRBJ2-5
CASSQGETQYF
TGTGCCAGCAGCCAGGGAGAGACCCAGTACTTC
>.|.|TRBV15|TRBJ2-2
CATSRAGNTGELFF
TGTGCCACCAGCAGAGCCGGAAACACCGGGGAGCTGTTTTTT
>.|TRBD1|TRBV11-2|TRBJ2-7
CASSLAAGTGPYEQYF
TGTGCCAGCAGCCTCGCCGCCGGGACAGGCCCCTACGAGCAGTACTTC
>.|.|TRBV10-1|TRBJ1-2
CASSESAPDGYTF
TGCGCCAGCAGTGAGTCGGCCCCGGATGGCTACACCTTC
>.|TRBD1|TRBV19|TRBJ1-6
CASTEDRSGSPLHF
TGTGCCAGTACGGAGGACAGGTCGGGCTCACCCCTCCACTTT
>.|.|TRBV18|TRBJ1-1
CASSRAGENTEAFF
TGTGCCAGCTCACGGGCTGGGGAGAACACTGAAGCTTTCTTT
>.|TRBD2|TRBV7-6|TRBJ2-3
CASSSTRGGLAGLDTQYF
TGTGCCAGCAGCTCGACCCGGGGGGGACTAGCGGGGCTAGATACGCAGTATTTT
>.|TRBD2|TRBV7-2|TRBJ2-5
CASSTGLAGTRYQETQYF
TGTGCCAGCAGTACCGGACTAGCGGGGACCCGGTACCAAGAGACCCAGTACTTC
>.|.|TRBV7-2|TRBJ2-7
CASSLGLRHEQYF
TGTGCCAGCAGCTTAGGCTTGAGGCACGAGCAGTACTTC
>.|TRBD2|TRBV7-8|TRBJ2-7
CASSYQRGGPYEQYF
TGTGCCAGCAGTTATCAGCGGGGGGGGCCCTACGAGCAGTACTTC
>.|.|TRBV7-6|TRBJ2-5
CASSWAGRQETQYF
TGTGCCAGCAGCTGGGCGGGGAGACAAGAGACCCAGTACTTC
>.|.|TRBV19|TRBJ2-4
CASSIDYIQYF
TGTGCCAGTAGTATAGATTACATTCAGTACTTC
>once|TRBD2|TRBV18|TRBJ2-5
CASSLSSGAETQYF
TGTGCCAGCTCACTGTCTAGCGGGGCAGAGACCCAGTACTTC
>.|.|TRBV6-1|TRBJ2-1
CASSEIGTNQYNEQFF
TGTGCCAGCAGTGAAATTGGAACTAACCAATACAATGAGCAGTTCTTC
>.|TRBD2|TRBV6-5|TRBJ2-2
CASSASGVTGELFF
TGTGCCAGCAGCGCTAGCGGAGTCACCGGGGAGCTGTTTTTT
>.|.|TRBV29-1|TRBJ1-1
CSVEGRMTVEAFF
TGCAGCGTTGAAGGAAGGATGACAGTTGAAGCTTTCTTT
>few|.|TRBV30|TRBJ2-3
CAWSVGGTDTQYF
TGTGCCTGGAGTGTCGGAGGTACAGATACGCAGTATTTT
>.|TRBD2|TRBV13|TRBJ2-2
CASSFRLAGGELFF
TGTGCCAGCAGCTTCCGACTAGCGGGGGGGGAGCTGTTTTTT
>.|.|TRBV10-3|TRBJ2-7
CAIGGHSYEQYF
TGTGCCATCGGGGGTCACTCCTACGAGCAGTACTTC
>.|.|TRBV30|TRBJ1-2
CAWTGLLFYGYTF
TGTGCCTGGACAGGGCTTCTGTTCTATGGCTACACCTTC
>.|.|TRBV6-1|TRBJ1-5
CASSINQPQHF
TGTGCCAGCAGCATTAATCAGCCCCAGCATTTT
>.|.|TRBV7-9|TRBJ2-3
CASSLGPTDTQYF
TGTGCCAGCAGCCTGGGGCCCACAGATACGCAGTATTTT
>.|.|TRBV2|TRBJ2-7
CASSDYVAVGTYEQYF
TGTGCCAGCAGTGATTATGTAGCGGTGGGCACTTACGAGCAGTACTTC
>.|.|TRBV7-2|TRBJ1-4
CASSFGHEKLFF
TGTGCCAGCAGCTTCGGCCACGAAAAACTGTTTTTT
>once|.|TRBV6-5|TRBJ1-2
CASTSDGFYGYTF
TGTGCCAGCACTTCGGACGGATTCTATGGCTACACCTTC
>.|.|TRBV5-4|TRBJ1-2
CASSSGGYDSYTF
TGTGCCAGCAGCTCGGGCGGGTACGATAGCTACACCTTC
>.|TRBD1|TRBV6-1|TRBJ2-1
CASRPGDRGYNEQFF
TGTGCCAGCCGTCCTGGGGACAGGGGCTACAATGAGCAGTTCTTC
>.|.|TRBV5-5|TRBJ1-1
CASSLVAEMNTEAFF
TGTGCCAGCAGCTTGGTGGCGGAGATGAACACTGAAGCTTTCTTT
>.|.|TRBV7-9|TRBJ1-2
CASSLTASNYGYTF
TGTGCCAGCAGCTTAACGGCTAGCAACTATGGCTACACCTTC
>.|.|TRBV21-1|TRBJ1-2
CASSLRTGIMWDGYTF
TGTGCCAGCAGCCTAAGGACAGGGATCATGTGGGATGGCTACACCTTC
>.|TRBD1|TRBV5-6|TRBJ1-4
CASTKQRTGGKLFF
TGTGCCAGCACCAAGCAGAGGACAGGGGGAAAACTGTTTTTT
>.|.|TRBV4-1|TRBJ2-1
CASSQRDLAYNEQFF
TGCGCCAGCAGCCAACGCGATTTGGCCTACAATGAGCAGTTCTTC
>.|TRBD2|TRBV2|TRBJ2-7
CASRLAGYSYEQYF
TGTGCCAGCCGACTAGCGGGGTACTCCTACGAGCAGTACTTC
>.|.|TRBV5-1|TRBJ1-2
CASSRWEGDYGYTF
TGCGCCAGCAGTAGATGGGAGGGGGACTATGGCTACACCTTC